The 18 T cell receptor beta chains given below trace back to one sample, sequenced in a study of blood T cell repertoires in COVID-19. Measured with immunoSEQ multiplex PCR; TCRdb has only the in-frame clones, and not every one. The sample lists 150,000 to 180,000 clones; over 60% were seen once. Sequencing input: peripheral blood. These receptors all stem from an elderly man with acute or convalescent COVID-19.

The chain has TRBV7-6 and TRBJ2-5, with 7 bases aligning to TRBD2. Germline values: CDR1 SGHVS, CDR2 FNYEAQ. V shed 4 bases, J shed 0 bases, and the junction held 5 bases outside the gene matches. The CDR3 consists of 15 residues. The CDR3 nucleotides read TGTGCCAGCAGCTCAAAAGCGGGGTACCAAGAGACCCAGTACTTC. It translates to CASSSKAGYQETQYF.

The chain joins TRBV6-5 to TRBJ1-5; D uncertain. Trimming shortened V by 0 bases and J by 3 bases, and 12 bases separated the two germline ends. The germline V gene encodes CDR1 MNHEY and CDR2 SVGAGI. The CDR3 covers 16 residues. The CDR3 loop is CASSYSRPTFNQPQHF. CDR3 nucleotides: TGTGCCAGCAGTTACTCTCGGCCGACTTTCAATCAGCCCCAGCATTTT.

This chain connects TRBV6-5 to TRBJ2-1, with 9 bases aligning to TRBD2. CDR3 length equals 16 residues. J was trimmed by 10 bases and V by 2 bases; bases with no gene match: 12. Germline CDR1 is MNHEY and CDR2 is SVGAGI. DNA for the CDR3: TGTGCCAGCAGTTACGGTTCGGCTAGCGGGGTTCGAGAGCAGTTCTTC. It translates to CASSYGSASGVREQFF.

V usage is TRBV7-9 and J usage is TRBJ1-3; a possible D gene is TRBD1 (6 bases). In germline, CDR1 is SEHNR, CDR2 FQNEAQ (reference sequence). The V and J ends lost 4 bases and 0 bases respectively, with 13 bases between them. The CDR3 runs to 16 residues. The CDR3 sequence: CASSSNTGSSGNTIYF. DNA for the CDR3: TGTGCCAGCAGCTCAAACACAGGGAGCTCTGGAAACACCATATATTTT.

The V gene is TRBV19, the J gene TRBJ2-6; TRBD2 is a possible D gene (6 bases). CDR1 is LNHDA and CDR2 is SQIVND in the germline V gene (reference sequence). The V and J ends lost 4 bases and 0 bases respectively, with 13 bases between them. The CDR3 covers 17 residues. CDR3 in amino acids: CASSKALGSSGANVLTF. Here the CDR3 DNA reads TGTGCCAGTAGTAAGGCCCTCGGGAGCTCTGGGGCCAACGTCCTGACTTTC.

The table lists this clone with a few counts. The chain carries TRBV28 and TRBJ1-2; 7 bases match TRBD1. V lost 6 bases and J lost 7; bases outside the gene matches: 17. The V gene's germline CDR1 is MDHEN and CDR2 SYDVKM. The CDR3 length is 16 residues. The CDR3 reads CASRPLPSTGLTGYTF. Here the CDR3 DNA reads TGTGCCAGCAGACCACTACCCTCGACAGGGTTGACTGGCTACACCTTC.

V usage is TRBV5-1 and J usage is TRBJ1-2; 8 bases match TRBD1. After removal of 1 base from V and 3 bases from J, the junction contained 8 bases not matched to a gene. In germline, CDR1 is SGHRS, CDR2 YFSETQ. This CDR3 spans 16 amino acids. The CDR3 DNA reads as TGCGCCAGCAGCTTGCAAAGCAGGGGGCGCGACTATGGCTACACCTTC. It yields the protein CASSLQSRGRDYGYTF.

The chain combines TRBV5-1 with TRBJ2-5; 8 bases line up with TRBD1. V was clipped by 4 bases and J by 1 base; unmatched bases: 3. The length of the CDR3 is 14 residues. Germline V gene data show CDR1 as SGHRS and CDR2 as YFSETQ. CDR3 bases: TGCGCCAGCAGCACCGGACAGGGCCAAGAGACCCAGTACTTC. The encoded protein is CASSTGQGQETQYF.

The chain has TRBV4-2 and TRBJ2-1, with D maybe TRBD1 (6 bases). The CDR3 totals 15 residues. V shed 1 base and J shed 8 bases, with 15 bases lying between them. The germline V gene encodes CDR1 LGHNA and CDR2 YNFKEQ. The CDR3 nucleotides are TGTGCCAGCAGCCAAGCCGTGACAGGCCGAGATGAGCAGTTCTTC. It specifies CASSQAVTGRDEQFF.

The V call is TRBV5-6, the J call TRBJ2-7, with D perhaps matching TRBD1 (5 bases). The V gene lost 5 bases and the J gene lost 2 bases, with 14 bases spanning the gap. There are 14 residues in the CDR3. In germline, CDR1 is SGHDT, CDR2 YYEEEE. CDR3 loop: CASSENTGAYEQYV. The CDR3 region has the DNA TGTGCCAGCAGTGAAAATACAGGAGCCTACGAGCAGTACGTC.

There are a few counts of this clone. The rearrangement joins TRBV5-1 to TRBJ1-3, with D possibly TRBD1 on 5 matching bases. Trimming shortened V by 3 bases and J by 1 base, and 8 bases separated the two germline ends. The CDR3 contains 14 residues. Germline CDR1 SGHRS, CDR2 YFSETQ. CDR3 sequence reads: CASSSGGSGNTIYF. Written as DNA, the CDR3 is TGCGCCAGCAGCTCTGGGGGGTCTGGAAACACCATATATTTT.

The chain recombines TRBV7-2 with TRBJ2-1; perhaps TRBD2 as D (5 bases). CDR1 is SGHTA, CDR2 FQGNSA, per germline. This CDR3 has 15 amino acids. The V end was cut by 6 bases, the J end by 0 bases, with 12 bases between. CDR3 loop: CASSPDGGSYNEQFF. The CDR3 nucleotides read TGTGCCAGCAGTCCCGACGGAGGCTCCTACAATGAGCAGTTCTTC.

This chain joins TRBV6-5 and TRBJ2-2; TRBD2 aligns across 7 bases. V lost 8 bases and J lost 5; bases outside the gene matches: 8. CDR1 MNHEY and CDR2 SVGAGI come from the germline V gene. This CDR3 spans 14 amino acids. Here the CDR3 reads CASGRAGVTGELFF. DNA of the CDR3: TGTGCCAGCGGGCGGGCGGGGGTGACCGGGGAGCTGTTTTTT.

V usage is TRBV27 and J usage is TRBJ1-1; D uncertain. V lost 5 bases to trimming and J lost 0 bases, with 13 bases between them. This CDR3 spans 15 amino acids. CDR1 is MNHEY and CDR2 is SMNVEV in the germline V gene (reference sequence). In nucleotides, the CDR3 is TGTGCCAGCAGTCCACTGGGCCCCCTGAACACTGAAGCTTTCTTT. This encodes CASSPLGPLNTEAFF.

The CDR3 coding sequence is TGTGCCAGCAGCCCGGGACAGGGTAGGAATGAGCAGTTCTTC. This encodes CASSPGQGRNEQFF. The genes are TRBV5-4 and TRBJ2-1; 9 nucleotides match TRBD1. The CDR3 contains 14 residues. Trimming at V came to 4 bases and at J to 7 bases, leaving 6 bases not matched to a gene. The V gene's germline CDR1 is SGHNT and CDR2 YYREEE (reference sequence).

The chain recombines TRBV7-7 with TRBJ1-5; D call uncertain. With 4 bases removed from V and 5 bases from J, the gap between germline ends came to 6 bases. This CDR3 comprises 12 residues. Germline assignment: CDR1 SSHAT and CDR2 FNYEAQ (reference sequence). CDR3 region: CASSSLDQPQHF. CDR3 sequence (DNA): TGTGCCAGCAGCTCGTTAGATCAGCCCCAGCATTTT.

This chain links TRBV2 with TRBJ2-7; D not certain. Germline CDR1 SNHLY, CDR2 FYNNEI. V lost 6 bases and J 0 bases, leaving 6 bases between the germline ends. The CDR3 sequence is 12 residues long. CDR3 amino acids: CASRVSSYEQYV. CDR3 DNA sequence: TGTGCCAGCAGGGTCAGCTCCTACGAGCAGTACGTC.

The V call is TRBV6-5, the J call TRBJ1-1; 8 positions agree with TRBD1. Germline values: CDR1 MNHEY, CDR2 SVGAGI. V lost 6 bases, J lost 1 base, and 7 bases stayed unmatched. This CDR3 is 15 amino acids long. Written as DNA, the CDR3 is TGTGCCAGCAGACGACAGGGGCATGGGAACACTGAAGCTTTCTTT. Translated: CASRRQGHGNTEAFF.